This T cell receptor (beta chain) stems from a study of cytomegalovirus exposure and HLA in healthy donors. Overall study findings and caveats: Among TCR beta chains, those listed as cytomegalovirus-associated numbered 164.

PCR employed 60 Vbeta and 13 Jbeta primers. Sequencing used immunoSEQ multiplex PCR; TCRdb keeps in-frame clones, though not all of them. In the table there are about 140,000 clones, roughly 73% of which are singletons. This clone has a single count. What it recognizes is unknown. V was clipped by 8 bases and J by 4 bases, with 10 bases between them. The CDR3 consists of 12 residues. The germline CDR1 and CDR2 sequences are SGHTA and FQGNSA. Sequenced material: PBMCs. This TCR was recovered from a man between 18 and 35 years old in good health and CMV-seropositive. The chain combines TRBV7-2 with TRBJ2-3; a weak D match, TRBD2 (6 bases). The CDR3 nucleotides are TGTGCCAGCGGTCTAGCGTCAGATACGCAGTATTTT. It specifies CASGLASDTQYF.